Reported below is one T cell receptor beta chain. Its antigen specificity is not known. A read error may produce the germline difference seen at one junction end. This specimen belongs to a study of cytomegalovirus exposure and HLA in healthy donors (dated by TCRdb to 2015 to 2018). Study-level background: According to an earlier analysis of several hundred of the donors, about 179 million T cells yielded 95 million to 140 million unique TCR beta sequences and about 300 Gb of sequence data. Among almost 400 genotyped donors of the cohort, an average of around 240,000 unique TCR beta nucleotide sequences were sequenced per donor, approximately 20% of them non-productive. Of the 350 to 400 genotyped donors, roughly 85% fell in the genetic ancestry cluster associated with self-reported Caucasian donors. In an earlier analysis of roughly 540 of the donors, high-throughput TCR beta sequencing was used to judge whether each TCR beta V gene segment behaved as functional or pseudogenic. A later genetic analysis took genome-wide SNP genotypes for 398 of the 666 donors and used that subset as a discovery cohort. A later analysis re-analyzed previously published TCR beta repertoires from 550 to 700 donors and added high-resolution HLA genotyping to study TCR occurrence patterns. Because of strong linkage in the cohort, four to six DR-DQ haplotypes were treated as single units for association and clustering. To predict cytomegalovirus infection status, the study combined high-throughput TCR immunosequencing, statistical association of individual TCRs with disease status, and machine learning. The study profiled the T cell repertoires of 500 to 800 subjects by immunosequencing and related them to cytomegalovirus serostatus. Typing coverage differed by locus: A, B, C, DRB1 and DQB1 were typed in about 620-640 donors, DQA1 in approximately 520, DPA1 in around 600, and DPB1 in approximately 450. About 280 gigabases of sequencing data and about 92 million unique TCR sequences made up an early release that covered 500 to 700 HLA-typed donors. The study aimed to test whether cataloging public T cell receptors could reveal signatures of past pathogen exposure. Donor age, sex, ethnicity and CMV serostatus were compiled alongside the repertoire data. The later analysis used no new phenotypic data to find candidate immune exposures, relying instead on TCR beta sequences and their occurrence across donors. A separate validation cohort of more than 100 different subjects was used in addition to the approximately 700-subject first cohort. HLA typing included class I and class II loci at four-digit resolution. Every repertoire in the discovery cohort had been generated on one and the same sequencing platform. Overall study results and their limits: According to the authors, the approach could potentially be generalized to other disease states and immunological phenotypes. A further reported finding was that TCR beta sequences accurately predicted the HLA-A and HLA-B alleles for most subjects in the first cohort. When HLA alleles, especially DR and DQ, strongly co-occurred, TCR associations were difficult to assign to individual alleles. HLA typing was unavailable for some donors at each locus, so association tests used only the typed subset. For the cohort, immune exposure information was limited to CMV serostatus. Three of the identified cytomegalovirus-associated TCR beta chains were confirmed in vitro to be specific for cytomegalovirus antigens. At a false discovery rate of 0.05, a later analysis linked under 20,000 TCR beta sequences to specific HLA alleles. In a later genetic analysis, a missense DCLRE1C variant was associated with V-gene and J-gene trimming of TCR beta chains, and the association was replicated in an independent cohort. This cohort had only TCR beta chains sequenced, and the lack of alpha or paired-chain data limited which features could be detected. Because counts were too low, about 18 rarely observed V segments, including chromosome 9 orphons, were left out of the earlier analysis of 587 of the donors. Sequencing depth was assumed to be roughly uniform across donors in the presence/absence analyses, though that assumption may not hold. A later genetic analysis reported fewer N-insertions in productive TCRs among donors in an Asian-associated ancestry cluster than the roughly 670-donor mean. The study gave a list of under 200 TCR beta chains associated with cytomegalovirus. In both the original and validation cohorts, the classifier was reported to diagnose cytomegalovirus status with high specificity and sensitivity. In a later analysis, several top co-occurrence clusters were reported to appear linked to parvovirus B19, influenza, CMV and Epstein-Barr virus. Some IMGT-functional V segments, including TRBV6-2 and TRBV6-3, could not be distinguished by the 87-base-pair reads and were therefore excluded. Correlated functional status among segregating V segments might reflect linkage disequilibrium, but an unknown experimental factor could not be ruled out. In an earlier analysis of some 500 of the donors, most TCR beta V segments were observed in productive rearrangements about 90% or about 30% of the time, broadly matching IMGT annotations. A later analysis found that TCR association rates varied across HLA loci, with DRB1 alleles showing the most associated TCRs and HLA-C alleles the fewest. A cluster of highly shared sequence variants was judged likely to be a technical artifact of the sequencing pipeline. Compared with equally common non-associated chains, HLA-associated TCR beta chains in a later analysis were more clonally expanded and had lower generation probabilities. Most TCR sequences were observed very rarely across donors, whereas some public TCRs were present in many individuals. In a later analysis, most CMV-associated TCR beta chains were found to appear HLA-restricted, with HLA associations seemingly driven largely by CMV exposure.

The CDR3 covers 15 residues, taking in both the cysteine and the phenylalanine. Solely the CDR3 DNA is kept, with 45 bases framed from the first base. CDR1 SSHAT and CDR2 FNYEAQ are derived from the germline V gene (reference sequence). The cohort was made up of 500 to 850 healthy bone marrow donors. At the time of sampling, every cohort member was nominally healthy, though immune exposures that went unrecorded were likely present. The donor tested CMV seropositive and was one of the 289 seropositive cohort members. Each donor provided a peripheral blood sample, and peripheral blood mononuclear cells were used for TCR beta sequencing. Genomic DNA extraction from the blood cell samples was performed with the Qiagen DNeasy Blood Extraction Kit. The library was prepared using the immunoSEQ multiplex PCR assay. The multiplex PCR relied on a mix of 60 forward primers for TCR Vbeta segments and 13 reverse primers for TCR Jbeta segments. Amplification of the CDR3 region of rearranged TCR beta genes was performed with a multiplex PCR assay on genomic DNA. The amplified TCR beta libraries were sequenced on the Illumina HiSeq System as 87-base-pair reads. In the source study's methods: In a later analysis, tens of millions of unique TCR beta chains were counted across the 500 to 850 repertoires, and about 9.9 million of these chains were shared by at least two donors. Raw reads were error-corrected and collapsed into unique sequences with a nearest-neighbor algorithm that merged closely related sequences to remove PCR and sequencing errors. Alignment of CDR3 sequences to IMGT reference sequences was used to assign V, D and J gene segments. Each retained sequence needed at least a six-nucleotide match to both a V gene segment and a J gene segment. Rearrangements were called productive when the CDR3 lacked stop codons and stayed in frame with V and J; all others were non-productive. CDR3 was defined by IMGT convention, running from the second conserved V-encoded cysteine to the conserved J-encoded phenylalanine. The earlier analysis of 587 of the donors excluded any sequence lacking an unambiguous match to a single V gene segment. An earlier analysis of a few hundred of the donors called V segments functional above 56.7% productive rearrangements and segregating when the between-donor standard deviation exceeded 5%. A statistical classification framework was built to diagnose cytomegalovirus status from the catalog of TCR beta chain sequences. In a later analysis, TCR nucleotide sequences were compared against IMGT/GENE-DB human TR gene sequences so that V and J genes could be assigned. In a later analysis, CDR3 sequences and most-parsimonious VDJ recombination scenarios were assigned using the TCRdist pipeline. In a later analysis, every TCR beta chain was defined by the combination of its CDR3 amino acid sequence and its V-gene family, and reads without a unique V-gene family were dropped. As a way to deal with suspected cross-contamination and a sequencing artifact, a later analysis dropped approximately 590 nucleotide sequences that were highly shared and had low generation probability. A later analysis calculated a clonal expansion index for each public chain from normalized within-repertoire ranks of inferred template counts. In a later analysis, generation probabilities were computed with a VDJ recombination model fitted to out-of-frame rearrangements, and the resulting probabilities were checked against IGoR. Hypergeometric tests were used in a later analysis to score TCR-TCR, TCR-HLA and TCR-CMV co-occurrence, with a repertoire-size bias correction applied to the TCR pairs. False discovery rates were estimated in a later analysis by permuting HLA or CMV assignments 20 times. A later analysis grouped co-occurring TCRs with DBSCAN, adding TCRdist sequence similarity when clustering within HLA-allele-positive subsets. Repertoires with fewer than 30,000 or more than 120,000 public chains were left out of co-occurrence clustering, as were four to six repertoires with anomalous nucleotide sharing. Entries here come from immuneACCESS through TCRdb and include only in-frame sequences with V and J called. Some clones fail to appear in such tables; in the studies checked, an unresolved V gene covers under half of the shortfall, and the cause of the remainder is unknown. The V and J calls and clone size are taken from that table; D and trimming were inferred from the DNA. The sample profile shows tens of thousands of clones; just over 75% of them were found once. Approximately 3.2% of the sample belongs to the ten largest clones.

This TCR derives from a man in his fifties or sixties in good health and CMV-seropositive. Sequenced input: PBMCs. The rearrangement combines TRBV7-7 with TRBJ2-2, with an unclear D gene assignment. This receptor carries the CDR3 CASSSSGQPTGELFF. The DNA is TGTGCTAGCAGCTCTTCAGGCCAGCCGACCGGGGAGCTGTTTTTT.